The 28 T cell receptor beta chains below all came from one sample that was sequenced in a study of blood T cell repertoires in COVID-19. Clones were sequenced by immunoSEQ multiplex PCR, and TCRdb holds only the in-frame ones, with some missing. Among approximately 250,000 clones listed, roughly nine tenths were seen once. Sequencing used peripheral blood. These receptors were collected from a man aged 40-50 years with active or convalescent COVID-19.

This sequence joins TRBV6-1 and TRBJ1-2; D might be TRBD1 (6 bases). This CDR3 comprises 15 residues. CDR1 and CDR2 from the germline V gene are MNHNS and SASEGT. The V and J ends lost 3 bases and 6 bases respectively, with 17 bases between them. The CDR3 DNA sequence: TGTGCCAGCAGTGAGGACAGAGGGTATTTGAATGGCTACACCTTC. Protein product: CASSEDRGYLNGYTF.

The chain carries TRBV7-9 and TRBJ2-2, with TRBD2 as a possible D gene (6 bases). CDR1 is SEHNR and CDR2 is FQNEAQ in the germline V gene (reference sequence). The CDR3 spans 16 residues. V lost 5 bases and J 2 bases, leaving 15 bases between the germline ends. In DNA form, the CDR3 reads TGTGCCAGCAGCACTGACTGGGGACTCAACACCGGGGAGCTGTTTTTT. Translation gives CASSTDWGLNTGELFF.

The chain links TRBV24-1 to TRBJ2-2, with 10 bases aligning to TRBD1. The CDR3 covers 16 residues. After removal of 4 bases from V and 5 bases from J, the junction contained 6 bases not matched to a gene. Germline lookup yields CDR1 KGHDR and CDR2 SFDVKD. The CDR3 here is CATSEIRDRGTGELFF. CDR3 DNA sequence: TGTGCCACCAGTGAGATCCGGGACAGGGGTACCGGGGAGCTGTTTTTT.

This chain connects TRBV5-1 to TRBJ2-2; 10 bases map to TRBD2. V dropped 0 bases and J dropped 7; count of bases not matched to a gene: 9. Germline-derived CDR1 and CDR2 are SGHRS and YFSETQ. The CDR3 is made up of 17 amino acids. CDR3 nucleotides: TGCGCCAGCAGCTTGGCCGCTAGCGGGGGAAGGAACGGGGAGCTGTTTTTT. Amino acids: CASSLAASGGRNGELFF. Using reference TRBV5-1 and TRBJ2-2 for the parts outside the CDR3, the full variable domain is KAGVTQTPRYLIKTRGQQVTLSCSPISGHRSVSWYQQTPGQGLQFLFEYFSETQRNKGNFPGRFSGRQFSNSRSEMNVSTLELGDSALYLCASSLAASGGRNGELFFGEGSRLTVL.

The chain recombines TRBV6-5 with TRBJ1-2; perhaps TRBD1 as D (6 bases). CDR1 MNHEY and CDR2 SVGAGI come from the germline V gene. Trimming pared 11 bases from V and 5 bases from J, leaving 18 bases between. The CDR3 has 13 amino acids. In DNA form, the CDR3 reads TGTGCCGTAGGATTTTACAGGGAATATGGCTACACCTTC. It specifies CAVGFYREYGYTF.

This rearrangement joins TRBV28 to TRBJ1-2, with D perhaps TRBD1 (6 bases). Looked up from germline, CDR1 is MDHEN and CDR2 is SYDVKM. Trimming took off 6 bases at V and 8 bases at J, with 16 bases between the two ends. This CDR3 region has 13 residues. The CDR3 here is CASRRGGRVGYTF. CDR3 in DNA: TGTGCCAGCAGACGGGGGGGCCGTGTCGGCTACACCTTC.

The chain couples TRBV7-9 to TRBJ2-1; TRBD2 matches 12 bases. The CDR3 has 17 amino acids. CDR1 and CDR2 from the germline V gene are SEHNR and FQNEAQ (reference sequence). The J segment lost 4 bases and the V segment lost 5 bases, leaving 9 bases of the junction unmatched. The CDR3 bases are TGTGCCAGCAGCACACGGACTAGCGGGATAACATACAATGAGCAGTTCTTC. This gives the protein CASSTRTSGITYNEQFF.

This chain connects TRBV6-6 to TRBJ2-1; 8 nucleotides line up with TRBD1. This CDR3 has 14 amino acids. CDR1 and CDR2 from the germline V gene are MNHNY and SVGAGI (reference sequence). After removal of 0 bases from V and 9 bases from J, the junction contained 4 bases not matched to a gene. CDR3 sequence: CASSYSQGAFEQFF. CDR3 nucleotides: TGTGCCAGCAGTTACTCCCAGGGGGCGTTTGAGCAGTTCTTC.

V gene TRBV9 combines with J gene TRBJ2-1; TRBD2 might be the D (5 bases). This CDR3 spans 16 amino acids. V was clipped by 4 bases and J by 8 bases, with 22 bases between them. CDR1 and CDR2 (germline): SGDLS, YYNGEE. The CDR3 loop reads CASSPAFTGSIDEQFF. CDR3 nucleotide sequence: TGTGCCAGCAGCCCGGCCTTTACGGGATCGATCGATGAGCAGTTCTTC.

The rearrangement links TRBV7-9 to TRBJ1-6; D may be TRBD1 (6 bases). This CDR3 is built from 14 residues. V shed 4 bases and J shed 5 bases, with 9 bases lying between them. The germline V gene has CDR1 SEHNR and CDR2 FQNEAQ (reference sequence). The CDR3 coding sequence is TGTGCCAGCAGCTCTAGACAGGATAATTCACCCCTCCACTTT. It codes for CASSSRQDNSPLHF.

This clone came up once. The V and J genes are TRBV7-3 and TRBJ1-1; 8 nucleotides match TRBD1. V shed 6 bases and J 2 bases; nucleotides not matched to a gene: 5. The CDR3 has 14 amino acids. From germline, CDR1 is SGHTA and CDR2 FQGTGA. The CDR3 coding sequence is TGTGCCAGCAGTACAGGGGGGAGTAACACTGAAGCTTTCTTT. Translation gives CASSTGGSNTEAFF.

The chain uses TRBV13 and TRBJ2-7, with a tentative D call TRBD1 (5 bases). V lost 2 bases to trimming and J lost 3 bases, with 11 bases between them. The CDR3 sequence is 14 residues long. Germline V lookup: CDR1 PRHDT, CDR2 FYEKMQ (reference sequence). CDR3 amino acids: CASSLQGLLYEQYF. The CDR3 nucleotides are TGTGCCAGCAGCTTACAGGGTCTACTCTACGAGCAGTACTTC.

This chain uses TRBV14 with TRBJ2-7; possible D gene TRBD2, 6 bases. Germline values: CDR1 SGHDN, CDR2 FVKESK. V lost 1 base and J lost 3, with 13 bases in between. The CDR3 contains 15 residues. CDR3 residues: CASSQAAPSVYEQYF. The CDR3 DNA reads TGTGCCAGCAGCCAAGCCGCACCTAGCGTCTACGAGCAGTACTTC. Full variable domain (rest looked up from reference TRBV14 and TRBJ2-7): EAGVTQFPSHSVIEKGQTVTLRCDPISGHDNLYWYRRVMGKEIKFLLHFVKESKQDESGMPNNRFLAERTGGTYSTLKVQPAELEDSGVYFCASSQAAPSVYEQYFGPGTRLTVT.

This sequence joins TRBV7-9 and TRBJ2-2; D uncertain. Germline CDR1 is SEHNR and CDR2 is FQNEAQ (reference sequence). The V gene lost 3 bases and the J gene lost 0 bases, with 8 bases spanning the gap. This CDR3 is 15 amino acids long. The CDR3 here is CASSLWLANTGELFF. The CDR3 nucleotides read TGTGCCAGCAGCTTGTGGCTAGCGAACACCGGGGAGCTGTTTTTT.

The chain couples TRBV6-1 to TRBJ2-1; 9 bases match TRBD1. The germline CDR1 and CDR2 sequences are MNHNS and SASEGT. V trimming: 4 bases; J trimming: 6 bases; junction bases outside the gene matches: 10. The CDR3 runs 16 residues. The CDR3 DNA is TGTGCCAGCAGTGCACCGGGCCGGACAGGGGTCAATGAGCAGTTCTTC. Translated: CASSAPGRTGVNEQFF.

The J gene is TRBJ1-1, the V gene TRBV13; tentative D call: TRBD1 (5 bases). The CDR3 consists of 15 residues. Germline assignment: CDR1 PRHDT and CDR2 FYEKMQ (reference sequence). V was cut by 4 bases and J by 0 bases, with 12 bases left in between. CDR3 sequence reads: CASSSPGDLNTEAFF. The CDR3 nucleotides are TGTGCCAGCAGCTCCCCGGGGGATTTGAACACTGAAGCTTTCTTT.

The rearrangement uses TRBV5-4 and TRBJ2-7, with a possible D match to TRBD1 (5 bases). Germline CDR1 is SGHNT and CDR2 is YYREEE (reference sequence). The CDR3 loop spans 13 amino acids. V gave up 4 bases and J gave up 4 bases, with 12 bases separating them. The CDR3 region has the DNA TGTGCCAGCAGCCCCGGATCAGGGTACGAGCAGTACTTC. It yields the protein CASSPGSGYEQYF.

Written as DNA, the CDR3 is TGTGCCAGTAGTATGGGTCACAGGGGAGGCTACACCTTC. Translation gives CASSMGHRGGYTF. The chain joins TRBV19 to TRBJ1-2, with TRBD1 identical over 7 bases. V gave up 3 bases and J gave up 8 bases; unmatched junction bases: 6. The length of the CDR3 is 13 residues. Per germline, CDR1 LNHDA and CDR2 SQIVND (reference sequence).

The J gene is TRBJ2-5, the V gene TRBV24-1, with 7 bases that match TRBD2. The CDR3 is 14 amino acids. CDR1 KGHDR and CDR2 SFDVKD come from the germline V gene. With 4 bases clipped from V and 5 bases from J, the junction kept 6 bases outside the gene matches. CDR3 nucleotides: TGTGCCACCAGTGACTCACTAGCGCTGGAGACCCAGTACTTC. Encoded protein: CATSDSLALETQYF.

The rearrangement uses TRBV5-4 and TRBJ1-1; 7 bases match TRBD1. Germline assignment: CDR1 SGHNT and CDR2 YYREEE (reference sequence). CDR3 length equals 16 residues. V was pared by 9 bases and J by 1 base, with 15 bases of the junction left unmatched. CDR3 sequence (DNA): TGTGCCACCTGGGGCGGACAGGCGAGGGGGAACACTGAAGCTTTCTTT. This encodes CATWGGQARGNTEAFF. Full variable domain (outside the CDR3, taken from reference TRBV5-4 and TRBJ1-1): ETGVTQSPTHLIKTRGQQVTLRCSSQSGHNTVSWYQQALGQGPQFIFQYYREEENGRGNFPPRFSGLQFPNYSSELNVNALELDDSALYLCATWGGQARGNTEAFFGQGTRLTVV.

The CDR3 is CASSPNDRDSSPLHF. DNA for the CDR3: TGTGCCAGCTCCCCTAATGATCGGGACAGCTCACCCCTCCACTTT. This sequence joins TRBV18 and TRBJ1-6; 7 positions match TRBD1. The CDR3 extends over 15 amino acids. The ends lost 6 bases at V and 10 bases at J; junction bases unmatched: 12. Germline V gene sequence: CDR1 KGHSH, CDR2 LQKENI.

On this clone itself: Other DNA sequences in this sample translate to the same CDR3. This rearrangement joins TRBV6-1 to TRBJ2-1; 10 bases are shared with TRBD1. Trimming removed 2 bases from V and 3 bases from J; junction bases left unmatched: 1. From germline, CDR1 is MNHNS and CDR2 SASEGT. CDR3 length: 15 amino acids. The CDR3 reads CASSEWTGGYNEQFF. The CDR3 DNA sequence: TGTGCCAGCAGTGAATGGACAGGGGGCTACAATGAGCAGTTCTTC.

The CDR3: CAWSGQGGGYTF. The CDR3 region has the DNA TGTGCCTGGAGTGGACAGGGGGGTGGCTACACCTTC. This rearrangement joins TRBV30 to TRBJ1-2; 9 nucleotides agree with TRBD1. V was clipped by 1 base and J by 7 bases; unmatched bases: 1. CDR3 size: 12 residues. Germline CDR1 reads GTSNPN; CDR2 reads SVGIG (reference sequence).

The chain employs TRBV2 and TRBJ2-7, with TRBD1 matching 11 bases. CDR3 length equals 15 residues. With 6 bases clipped from V and 7 bases from J, the junction kept 11 bases outside the gene matches. Germline-derived CDR1 and CDR2 are SNHLY and FYNNEI. The CDR3 bases are TGTGCCAGCAGAACCGGGACAGGGGGTTCGAGAGAGCAGTACTTC. The encoded protein is CASRTGTGGSREQYF.

This sequence joins TRBV3-1 (or the pseudogene TRBV3-2) and TRBJ2-7, with D possibly matching TRBD1 (5 bases). The CDR3 covers 16 residues. Deletions cut 1 base from V and 4 bases from J, with 17 bases between. The germline V gene has CDR1 LGHDT and CDR2 YNNKEL (reference sequence). CDR3 protein: CASSQGPETDVYEQYF. The CDR3 DNA sequence: TGTGCCAGCAGCCAAGGGCCCGAGACAGATGTTTACGAGCAGTACTTC.

Written as DNA, the CDR3 is TGTGCCAGCAGCCGATTAGGGGATCCAAAACTGTTTTTT. It is translated as CASSRLGDPKLFF. This sequence joins TRBV6-5 and TRBJ1-4; maybe TRBD1 (5 bases). Per germline, CDR1 MNHEY and CDR2 SVGAGI. The CDR3 sequence is 13 residues long. V was shortened by 6 bases and J by 10 bases, with 15 bases between the two germline ends.

V is TRBV7-9 and J is TRBJ1-3, with D unresolved. Trimming removed 2 bases from V and 0 bases from J, with 14 bases in between. Germline V gene sequence: CDR1 SEHNR, CDR2 FQNEAQ (reference sequence). The CDR3 is 17 residues long. CDR3 region: CASSLPKHSVSGNTIYF. CDR3 nucleotide sequence: TGTGCCAGCAGCTTACCGAAACATTCCGTCTCTGGAAACACCATATATTTT.

The gene calls are TRBV6-1 and TRBJ1-2; D uncertain. The germline V gene has CDR1 MNHNS and CDR2 SASEGT. The CDR3 has 13 amino acids. Deletions cut 1 base from V and 12 bases from J, with 15 bases between. CDR3 residues: CASSEDLGGVHTF. DNA of the CDR3: TGTGCCAGCAGTGAAGATCTCGGCGGTGTTCACACCTTC.